The entry below gives a single T cell receptor (beta chain) sequence along with its context. Its antigen is not identified. Peripheral blood was drawn, around 9.5 milliliters per donor. Germline CDR1 SEHNR, CDR2 FQNEAQ (reference sequence). Trimming left V 5 bases short and J 0 bases short, with 19 bases between. There are 17 residues in the CDR3. The source of the sample is a study of blood T cells in healthy people across ages. Whole-study findings and limits: No conclusive comparison of naive versus antigen-experienced cells was possible with unsorted PBMCs. The fall in TCR beta diversity per million T cells was roughly linear with age. Versus aged donors, long-lived donors had higher diversity and more naive CD4+ cells.

A second roughly 6 to 11 cycle PCR used barcoded and J-beta primers. TCRdb recomputed calls from the 5' RACE reads with MiXCR, one row per CDR3 protein. The sample lists roughly 1.4 million distinct CDR3 sequences; 55% to 75% were seen once. The sample taken for sequencing was blood. This TCR came from a man between 18 and 29 years old in good health. The V call is TRBV7-9, the J call TRBJ1-2; D perhaps matches TRBD1 (5 bases). CDR3 protein: CASSPAAGREANYGYTF. The CDR3 DNA sequence: TGTGCCAGCAGCCCTGCGGCAGGGAGGGAGGCTAACTATGGCTACACCTTC. The whole variable domain, remainder taken from reference TRBV7-9 and TRBJ1-2, is DTGVSQNPRHKITKRGQNVTFRCDPISEHNRLYWYRQTLGQGPEFLTYFQNEAQLEKSRLLSDRFSAERPKGSFSTLEIQRTEQGDSAMYLCASSPAAGREANYGYTFGSGTRLTVV.